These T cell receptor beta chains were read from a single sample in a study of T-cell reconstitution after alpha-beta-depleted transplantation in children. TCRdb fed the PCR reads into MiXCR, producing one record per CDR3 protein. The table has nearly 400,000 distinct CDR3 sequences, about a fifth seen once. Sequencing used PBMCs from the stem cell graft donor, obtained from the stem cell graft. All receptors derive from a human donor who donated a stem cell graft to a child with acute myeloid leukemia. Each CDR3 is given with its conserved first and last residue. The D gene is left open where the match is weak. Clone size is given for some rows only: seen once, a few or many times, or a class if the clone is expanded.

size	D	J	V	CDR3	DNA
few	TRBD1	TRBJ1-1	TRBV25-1	CASSGLDRGRFTEAFF	TGTGCCAGCAGTGGCCTGGACAGGGGGAGGTTCACTGAAGCTTTCTTT
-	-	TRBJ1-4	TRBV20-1	CSAVRAREKLFF	TGCAGTGCCGTGCGGGCGCGCGAAAAACTGTTTTTT
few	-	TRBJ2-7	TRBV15	CATGVTVGYEQYF	TGTGCCACCGGGGTGACAGTAGGGTACGAGCAGTACTTC
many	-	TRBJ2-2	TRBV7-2	CASSLDGYGGGELFF	TGTGCCAGCAGCTTAGATGGGTACGGCGGCGGGGAGCTGTTTTTT
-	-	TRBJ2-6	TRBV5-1	CASNYPGQSSGANVLTF	TGCGCCAGTAACTATCCGGGACAAAGCTCTGGGGCCAACGTCCTGACTTTC
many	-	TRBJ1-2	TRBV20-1	CSARTGIIEAGYTF	TGCAGTGCTAGGACGGGGATCATCGAGGCTGGCTACACCTTC
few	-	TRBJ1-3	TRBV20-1	CSAPYTAGNTIYF	TGCAGTGCTCCTTACACGGCTGGAAACACCATATATTTT
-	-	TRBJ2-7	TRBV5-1	CASSFGPGTYEQYF	TGCGCCAGCAGCTTTGGGCCAGGGACCTACGAGCAGTACTTC
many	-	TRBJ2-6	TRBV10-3	CAIRESSGANVLTF	TGTGCCATCAGGGAAAGCTCTGGGGCCAACGTCCTGACTTTC
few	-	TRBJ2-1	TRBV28	CASSLPPYNEQFF	TGTGCCAGCAGTTTACCCCCATACAATGAGCAGTTCTTC
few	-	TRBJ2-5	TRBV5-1	CASSLGPGQETQYF	TGCGCCAGCAGCTTGGGGCCAGGGCAAGAGACCCAGTACTTC
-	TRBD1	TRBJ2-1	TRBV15	CATSRDRGPNEQFF	TGTGCCACCAGCAGAGACAGGGGGCCCAATGAGCAGTTCTTC
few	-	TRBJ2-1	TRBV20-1	CSAREGLPGDNEQFF	TGCAGTGCTAGAGAGGGGCTTCCAGGAGACAATGAGCAGTTCTTC
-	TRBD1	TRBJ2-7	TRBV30	CAWRTGDPYF	TGTGCCTGGAGGACAGGGGATCCGTACTTC
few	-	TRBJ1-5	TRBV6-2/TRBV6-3	CASRPGGWEPQHF	TGTGCCAGCAGGCCGGGGGGCTGGGAGCCCCAGCATTTT
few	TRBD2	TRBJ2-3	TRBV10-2	CASSDASGRVDTDTQYF	TGCGCCAGCAGTGATGCCAGCGGGAGAGTAGACACAGATACGCAGTATTTT
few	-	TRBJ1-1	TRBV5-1	CASSVRAGDCAEAFF	TGCGCCAGCAGCGTAAGAGCAGGGGATTGTGCCGAAGCTTTCTTT
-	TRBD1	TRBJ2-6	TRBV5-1	CASSPTGTGKAGANVLTF	TGCGCCAGCAGCCCAACTGGGACAGGGAAGGCTGGGGCCAACGTCCTGACTTTC
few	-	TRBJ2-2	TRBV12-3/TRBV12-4	CASSFTAGNTGELFF	TGTGCCAGCAGTTTTACAGCGGGTAACACCGGGGAGCTGTTTTTT
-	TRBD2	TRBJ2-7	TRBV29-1	CSVAPAGAPYEQYF	TGCAGCGTGGCGCCCGCGGGAGCACCCTACGAGCAGTACTTC
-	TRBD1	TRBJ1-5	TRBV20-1	CSAGGQDEVWNQPQHF	TGCAGTGCCGGCGGACAGGATGAGGTATGGAATCAGCCCCAGCATTTT